Following are 27 T cell receptor beta chains from one sample sequenced in a study of sequential checkpoint blockade in melanoma. TCRdb's copy holds only in-frame clones and misses some; the assay was immunoSEQ multiplex PCR. The table records about 10,000 clones, about 80% of them present only once. Described treatment: randomized to nivolumab then ipilimumab (arm A) or the reverse (arm B). Material: CD8+ T cells sorted from blood (inferred from file names), obtained from a patient given nivolumab and ipilimumab in sequence. Receptor source: a human donor with melanoma.

By share of the sample, this clone is medium-sized. The rearrangement uses TRBV7-9 and TRBJ1-2; 9 nucleotides line up with TRBD1. This CDR3 spans 13 amino acids. V lost 1 base to trimming and J lost 6 bases; unmatched junction nucleotides: 0. CDR1 SEHNR and CDR2 FQNEAQ come from the germline V gene (reference sequence). Here the CDR3 reads CASSLGTGDGYTF. Here the CDR3 DNA reads TGTGCCAGCAGCTTAGGGACAGGGGATGGCTACACCTTC.

The CDR3 protein is CASWAAQGNEQFF. DNA for the CDR3: TGTGCCAGCTGGGCCGCTCAAGGCAATGAGCAGTTCTTC. The genes are TRBV6-5 and TRBJ2-1; unclear D gene. CDR3 length equals 13 residues. Germline CDR1 MNHEY, CDR2 SVGAGI. Trimming removed 8 bases at V and 6 bases at J, with 14 bases between.

The J gene is TRBJ1-2, the V gene TRBV29-1; the match to TRBD1 covers 8 bases. The CDR3 totals 18 residues. Trimming at V came to 1 base and at J to 6 bases, leaving 19 bases not matched to a gene. CDR1 SQVTM and CDR2 ANQGSEA come from the germline V gene. The CDR3 here is CSVEVAGRGSGGVNGYTF. In nucleotides, the CDR3 is TGCAGCGTTGAAGTTGCAGGCCGCGGGTCAGGGGGCGTTAATGGCTACACCTTC.

This clone was counted once. The rearrangement joins TRBV27 to TRBJ1-1; D is uncertain. V shed 1 base and J shed 1 base, with 7 bases lying between them. The CDR3 is made up of 14 amino acids. From germline, CDR1 is MNHEY and CDR2 SMNVEV (reference sequence). Here the CDR3 DNA reads TGTGCCAGCAGTTTATTTGCACAGAACACTGAAGCTTTCTTT. This gives the protein CASSLFAQNTEAFF.

This chain links TRBV27 with TRBJ1-5; 8 bases line up with TRBD1. Germline V gives CDR1 MNHEY, CDR2 SMNVEV (reference sequence). V gave up 5 bases and J gave up 9 bases; unmatched junction bases: 12. The CDR3 has 15 amino acids. The CDR3 coding sequence is TGTGCCAGCAGTCCCGGGACAGGCGGGGGAAGGCCCCAGCATTTT. Translation: CASSPGTGGGRPQHF.

The chain couples TRBV11-2 to TRBJ1-3, with D possibly being TRBD1 (5 bases). The CDR3 extends over 14 amino acids. Germline V gives CDR1 SGHAT, CDR2 FQNNGV. The V end lost 5 bases, the J end lost 0 bases, and 8 bases lay between the germline ends. DNA of the CDR3: TGTGCCAGCAGCCCCACAGGCTCTGGAAACACCATATATTTT. Translation gives CASSPTGSGNTIYF. The full variable domain, with the rest looked up from reference TRBV11-2 and TRBJ1-3, is EAGVAQSPRYKIIEKRQSVAFWCNPISGHATLYWYQQILGQGPKLLIQFQNNGVVDDSQLPKDRFSAERLKGVDSTLKIQPAKLEDSAVYLCASSPTGSGNTIYFGEGSWLTVV.

This clone is labeled medium-sized. V gene TRBV27 combines with J gene TRBJ1-3; no clear D. Germline-derived CDR1 and CDR2 are MNHEY and SMNVEV (reference sequence). CDR3 length: 12 amino acids. V was pared by 7 bases and J by 3 bases, with 7 bases between. The CDR3 coding sequence is TGTGCCAGCACCAGTGATGGAAACACCATATATTTT. Translation gives CASTSDGNTIYF.

A few counts support this clone. The rearrangement uses TRBV19 and TRBJ2-7; TRBD1 is a possible D gene (6 bases). Germline CDR1 is LNHDA and CDR2 is SQIVND (reference sequence). CDR3 length: 15 amino acids. Trimming left V 5 bases short and J 4 bases short, with 18 bases between. CDR3 residues: CASSAPATGSYEQYF. Written as DNA, the CDR3 is TGTGCCAGTAGTGCTCCAGCGACAGGTTCTTACGAGCAGTACTTC.

V usage is TRBV9 and J usage is TRBJ2-7; tentatively, D is TRBD2 (6 bases). The CDR3 consists of 14 residues. The V and J ends lost 4 bases and 3 bases respectively, with 14 bases between them. CDR1 is SGDLS, CDR2 YYNGEE, per germline. The CDR3 DNA reads TGTGCCAGCAGCCCCGGCGGGAATCACTACGAGCAGTACTTC. Its protein product is CASSPGGNHYEQYF.

The sample holds one count of this clone. The rearrangement joins TRBV7-9 to TRBJ2-5; maybe TRBD1 (5 bases). The germline gives CDR1 SEHNR, CDR2 FQNEAQ (reference sequence). The CDR3 is made up of 16 amino acids. V was trimmed by 5 bases and J by 1 base, leaving 17 bases between them. The CDR3 coding sequence is TGTGCCAGCAGCCCATCTAGGGGCCGGGCCCAAGAGACCCAGTACTTC. It encodes CASSPSRGRAQETQYF. Complete variable domain (other parts from reference TRBV7-9 and TRBJ2-5): DTGVSQNPRHKITKRGQNVTFRCDPISEHNRLYWYRQTLGQGPEFLTYFQNEAQLEKSRLLSDRFSAERPKGSFSTLEIQRTEQGDSAMYLCASSPSRGRAQETQYFGPGTRLLVL.

The chain employs TRBV27 and TRBJ2-7, with TRBD1 as a possible D gene (7 bases). Trimming pared 5 bases from V and 3 bases from J, leaving 17 bases between. The CDR3 totals 15 residues. From germline, CDR1 is MNHEY and CDR2 SMNVEV (reference sequence). The CDR3 bases are TGTGCCAGCAGTCGACTAGGGGACAGCTTCTACGAGCAGTACTTC. It specifies CASSRLGDSFYEQYF.

The chain carries TRBV7-3 and TRBJ2-1; TRBD2 might be the D (5 bases). The germline CDR1 and CDR2 sequences are SGHTA and FQGTGA. The CDR3 has 12 residues. V lost 5 bases to trimming and J lost 7 bases, with 9 bases between them. The CDR3 spells CASSPTGNEQFF. DNA for the CDR3: TGTGCCAGCAGCCCCACGGGAAATGAGCAGTTCTTC.

This chain connects TRBV27 to TRBJ2-1; a possible D gene is TRBD1 (5 bases). CDR1 is MNHEY and CDR2 is SMNVEV in the germline V gene (reference sequence). V gave up 6 bases and J gave up 9 bases, with 18 bases separating them. The CDR3 is 14 amino acids. CDR3 nucleotide sequence: TGTGCCAGCAGCCTATTCCCAGGGAAGGGTGAGCAGTTCTTC. Its translation is CASSLFPGKGEQFF.

The J gene is TRBJ2-1, the V gene TRBV13, with unresolved D. The CDR3 has 14 amino acids. CDR1 is PRHDT, CDR2 FYEKMQ, per germline (reference sequence). V was trimmed by 2 bases and J by 4 bases, leaving 9 bases between them. The CDR3 nucleotides are TGTGCCAGCAGCTTATTTCCCACTTACAATGAGCAGTTCTTC. This sequence encodes CASSLFPTYNEQFF.

The chain joins TRBV7-8 to TRBJ2-5; 7 positions agree with TRBD1. The CDR3 totals 15 residues. Germline trimming cut 2 bases from V and 1 base from J; bases unmatched to any gene: 4. From germline, CDR1 is SGHVS and CDR2 FQNEAQ. The CDR3 DNA is TGTGCCAGCAGCTTATCGACAGGGTTCCAAGAGACCCAGTACTTC. Protein product: CASSLSTGFQETQYF.

V and J are TRBV27 and TRBJ2-3; 9 bases line up with TRBD2. V was clipped by 1 base and J by 2 bases; unmatched bases: 4. From germline, CDR1 is MNHEY and CDR2 SMNVEV (reference sequence). The CDR3 spans 16 residues. The DNA of the CDR3 is TGTGCCAGCAGTTTATATGTAGCGGGGGCCACAGATACGCAGTATTTT. Amino acid sequence: CASSLYVAGATDTQYF.

This chain uses TRBV27 with TRBJ2-1; 8 nucleotides agree with TRBD1. V shed 6 bases, J shed 5 bases, and the junction held 9 bases outside the gene matches. CDR1 is MNHEY and CDR2 is SMNVEV in the germline V gene (reference sequence). This CDR3 region has 15 residues. The CDR3 spells CASRPSWDRHNEQFF. CDR3 nucleotides: TGTGCCAGCAGACCGTCCTGGGACAGGCACAATGAGCAGTTCTTC.

J is TRBJ2-1 and V is TRBV29-1; D might be TRBD1 (6 bases). The germline V gene encodes CDR1 SQVTM and CDR2 ANQGSEA. The CDR3 totals 13 residues. V shed 3 bases and J shed 6 bases, with 12 bases lying between them. This CDR3 reads CSVEYRQVNEQFF. The CDR3 region has the DNA TGCAGCGTTGAGTATAGACAGGTCAATGAGCAGTTCTTC.

This clone was detected once. The V call is TRBV7-2, the J call TRBJ2-5, with 15 nucleotides matching TRBD2. With V trimmed by 4 bases and J by 5 bases, 2 bases remained unmatched. The germline gives CDR1 SGHTA, CDR2 FQGNSA. The CDR3 contains 15 residues. The CDR3 DNA reads TGTGCCAGCAGCTACGGACTAGCGGGAGGGGAGACCCAGTACTTC. This gives the protein CASSYGLAGGETQYF.

The V call is TRBV6-6, the J call TRBJ2-7; perhaps TRBD1 as D (5 bases). This CDR3 is built from 12 residues. Germline V CDR1 and CDR2: MNHNY, SVGAGI (reference sequence). With 6 bases removed from V and 0 bases from J, the gap between germline ends came to 6 bases. The CDR3 reads CASRGDSYEQYF. The CDR3 DNA reads TGTGCCAGCAGAGGGGACTCCTACGAGCAGTACTTC.

In its sample, this clone was seen a few times. The V and J genes are TRBV27 and TRBJ1-5; TRBD1 matches at 10 bases. Germline trimming cut 0 bases from V and 5 bases from J; bases unmatched to any gene: 1. Looked up from germline, CDR1 is MNHEY and CDR2 is SMNVEV (reference sequence). CDR3 length equals 15 residues. CDR3 nucleotides: TGTGCCAGCAGTTTATCAGGACAGGGGGATCAGCCCCAGCATTTT. Its translation: CASSLSGQGDQPQHF.

This clone was detected only a few times. The CDR3 region is CASSIPLTGMVTEAFF. Here the CDR3 DNA reads TGTGCCAGTAGTATCCCTCTCACAGGGATGGTGACTGAAGCTTTCTTT. V and J are TRBV19 and TRBJ1-1; D perhaps matches TRBD1 (6 bases). This CDR3 region has 16 residues. The V gene lost 3 bases and the J gene lost 5 bases, with 19 bases spanning the gap. CDR1 is LNHDA and CDR2 is SQIVND in the germline V gene (reference sequence). Based on the CDR3 plus reference TRBV19 and TRBJ1-1, the full variable domain is DGGITQSPKYLFRKEGQNVTLSCEQNLNHDAMYWYRQDPGQGLRLIYYSQIVNDFQKGDIAEGYSVSREKKESFPLTVTSAQKNPTAFYLCASSIPLTGMVTEAFFGQGTRLTVV.

This clone has only one observation. The genes are TRBV5-1 and TRBJ2-1, with 12 positions matching TRBD2. The germline V gene encodes CDR1 SGHRS and CDR2 YFSETQ. J lost 2 bases, V lost 4 bases, and 4 bases had no gene match. This CDR3 has 16 residues. DNA of the CDR3: TGCGCCAGCAGCCTTACTAGCGGGGGGACCTACAATGAGCAGTTCTTC. Its protein product is CASSLTSGGTYNEQFF. Looking up the rest from reference TRBV5-1 and TRBJ2-1 gives the full variable domain: KAGVTQTPRYLIKTRGQQVTLSCSPISGHRSVSWYQQTPGQGLQFLFEYFSETQRNKGNFPGRFSGRQFSNSRSEMNVSTLELGDSALYLCASSLTSGGTYNEQFFGPGTRLTVL.

The chain couples TRBV5-2 to TRBJ1-2; the table assigns TRBD1, which was not confirmed against the DNA. TRBV5-2 is a pseudogene. The CDR3 has 14 amino acids. The DNA for the CDR3 is TGTGCCAGCAGCTCTTGGACAGGATACTATGGCTACACCTTC. Its protein is CASSSWTGYYGYTF.

The genes are TRBV4-2 and TRBJ1-1; D may be TRBD1 (6 bases). CDR3 length: 17 residues. V was cut by 0 bases and J by 3 bases, with 17 bases left in between. Germline V gene data show CDR1 as LGHNA and CDR2 as YNFKEQ. The CDR3 nucleotides are TGTGCCAGCAGCCAAGAGGACCTGGGGACATTCGACACTGAAGCTTTCTTT. Translated: CASSQEDLGTFDTEAFF.

V usage is TRBV27 and J usage is TRBJ1-2; no firm D call. V shed 2 bases and J shed 3 bases, with 7 bases lying between them. Germline assignment: CDR1 MNHEY and CDR2 SMNVEV (reference sequence). The CDR3 sequence is 13 residues long. CDR3 in DNA: TGTGCCAGCAGTTTAAGCCGAGACTATGGCTACACCTTC. Amino acids: CASSLSRDYGYTF.

In its sample, this clone was seen once. The chain carries TRBV4-2 and TRBJ2-1; D perhaps matches TRBD2 (5 bases). The V gene's germline CDR1 is LGHNA and CDR2 YNFKEQ. Trimming removed 0 bases at V and 9 bases at J, with 9 bases between. The CDR3 length is 13 residues. Here the CDR3 DNA reads TGTGCCAGCAGCCAAGATCTGGGGAGTGAGCAGTTCTTC. Its protein is CASSQDLGSEQFF.